This T cell receptor (beta chain) was observed in a study of Ad26.COV2.S vaccination and SARS-CoV-2 variants. Broader study findings: An underestimation of total T cell responses may have resulted from the TCR breadth and depth analyses.

Only one count was recorded for this clone. Its antigen is not identified. The CDR3 covers 14 residues. V was pared by 3 bases and J by 4 bases, with 11 bases between. The germline gives CDR1 SEHNR, CDR2 FQNEAQ (reference sequence). Repertoires were generated with immunoSEQ multiplex PCR, while TCRdb's copy carries only in-frame clones and drops some. The sample has hundreds of thousands of clones; more than 75% are singletons. Described treatment: over 15 received Ad26.COV2.S at low or high dose, single or two shots; about 5 received placebo; per-sample allocation not given. The samples date from day 63 after the first vaccine or placebo injection. Aged 18-55 years, donor was enrolled in Boston in the early 2020s. Participants' vaccine, an Ad26 vector, delivered Wuhan-strain SARS-CoV-2 spike.

The V gene is TRBV7-9, the J gene TRBJ2-3; D is possibly TRBD1 (6 bases). The sequence was collected from a person aged 18-60 years who received the Ad26.COV2.S COVID-19 vaccine or a placebo. The sequencing here drew on peripheral blood, taken in a trial of Ad26.COV2.S vaccine versus placebo. In DNA form, the CDR3 reads TGTGCCAGCAGCTTGCAGGGGATCCCAGATACGCAGTATTTT. Translated, it gives CASSLQGIPDTQYF.